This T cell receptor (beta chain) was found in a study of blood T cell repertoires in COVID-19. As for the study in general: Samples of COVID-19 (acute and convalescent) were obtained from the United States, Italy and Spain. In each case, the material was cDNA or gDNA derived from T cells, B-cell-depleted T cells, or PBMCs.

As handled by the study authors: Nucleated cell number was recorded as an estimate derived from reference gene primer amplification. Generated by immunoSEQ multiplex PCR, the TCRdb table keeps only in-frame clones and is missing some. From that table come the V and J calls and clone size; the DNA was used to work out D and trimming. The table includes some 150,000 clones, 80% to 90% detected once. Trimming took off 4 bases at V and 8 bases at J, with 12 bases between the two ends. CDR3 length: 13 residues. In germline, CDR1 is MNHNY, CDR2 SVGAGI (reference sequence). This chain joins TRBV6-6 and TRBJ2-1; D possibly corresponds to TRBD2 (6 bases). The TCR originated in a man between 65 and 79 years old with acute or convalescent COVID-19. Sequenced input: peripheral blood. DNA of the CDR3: TGTGCCAGCAGTTGGAGGGGCGGGGATGAGCAGTTCTTC. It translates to CASSWRGGDEQFF.